This T cell receptor (beta chain) comes out of a study of T cells after yellow fever vaccination. Study at large: Fractions low in cell number were prepared with SMART-Seq v4 Ultra Low Input.

From germline, CDR1 is SEHNR and CDR2 FQNEAQ (reference sequence). The CDR3 has 15 amino acids. V lost 0 bases, J lost 4 bases, and 13 bases lay in between. Study-level points and caveats: Although most clonotypes did not, a small share appeared in both CD4 and CD8 compartments. Reappearance after the booster was observed for most primary-vaccination clones (roughly 95% CD4, about 90% CD8).

The study made its TCR cDNA through 5'RACE template switching. That step introduced a universal primer site along with UMIs. TCRdb passed the 5' RACE reads through MiXCR, listing each CDR3 protein once. The table shows about 110,000 distinct CDR3 sequences, with around 8.6% occurring only once. This clonotype was detected many times. Antigen unknown. The sequence came from a man younger than 40 who received the YFV17D yellow fever vaccine. J is TRBJ2-7 and V is TRBV7-9, with D possibly TRBD2 on 5 matching bases. This specimen was CD8+ T cells sorted from PBMCs, taken 45 days after the yellow fever booster vaccination. The CDR3 sequence is CASSLAGGGFYEQYF. CDR3 coding DNA: TGTGCCAGCAGCTTAGCTGGAGGTGGTTTTTACGAGCAGTACTTC. Looking up the rest from reference TRBV7-9 and TRBJ2-7 gives the full variable domain: DTGVSQNPRHKITKRGQNVTFRCDPISEHNRLYWYRQTLGQGPEFLTYFQNEAQLEKSRLLSDRFSAERPKGSFSTLEIQRTEQGDSAMYLCASSLAGGGFYEQYFGPGTRLTVT.